The entry below gives a single T cell receptor beta chain sequence along with its context. Its antigen is unknown. CDR1 and CDR2 from the germline V gene are SGHVS and FNYEAQ. The CDR3 totals 17 residues. The V segment lost 1 base and the J segment 2 bases; nucleotides outside the gene matches: 3. TCRdb re-called the reads through MiXCR, storing one row per CDR3 protein. The table lists approximately 910,000 distinct CDR3 sequences, around 29% of them singletons. These data are taken from a study of T cell repertoires in cytomegalovirus infection. For the study at large: Well-studied HLA-B-restricted CMV epitopes were used in the study alongside recently identified HLA-C-restricted ones. Signatures in public TCR beta sequences pointed to both CMV infection and matching HLA type.

The chain couples TRBV7-6 to TRBJ2-3; 13 bases are shared with TRBD2. The TCR originated in a human donor in good health (CMV status not recorded). Some clones in this sample may be carry-over from other donors' samples. Sequenced material: cultured CD8+ T cells from PBMCs, taken from culture after CMV antigen stimulation. CDR3 in DNA: TGTGCCAGCAGCTTAGAGACTAGCGGGGGGAACACAGATACGCAGTATTTT. Its translation: CASSLETSGGNTDTQYF.